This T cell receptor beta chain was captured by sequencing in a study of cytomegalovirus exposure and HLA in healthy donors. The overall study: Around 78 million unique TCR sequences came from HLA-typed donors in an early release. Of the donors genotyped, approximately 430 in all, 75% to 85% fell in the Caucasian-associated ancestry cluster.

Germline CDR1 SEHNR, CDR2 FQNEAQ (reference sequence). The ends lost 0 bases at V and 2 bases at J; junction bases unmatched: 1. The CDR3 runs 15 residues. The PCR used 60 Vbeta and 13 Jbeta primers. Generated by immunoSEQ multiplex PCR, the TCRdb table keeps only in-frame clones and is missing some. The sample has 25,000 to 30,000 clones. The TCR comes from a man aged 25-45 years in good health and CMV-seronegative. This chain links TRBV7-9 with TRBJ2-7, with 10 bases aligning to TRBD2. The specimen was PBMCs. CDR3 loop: CASSLAAGGTYEQYF. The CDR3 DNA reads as TGTGCCAGCAGCTTAGCAGCGGGAGGGACCTACGAGCAGTACTTC. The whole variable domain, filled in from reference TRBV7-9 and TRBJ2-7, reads DTGVSQNPRHKITKRGQNVTFRCDPISEHNRLYWYRQTLGQGPEFLTYFQNEAQLEKSRLLSDRFSAERPKGSFSTLEIQRTEQGDSAMYLCASSLAAGGTYEQYFGPGTRLTVT.